The 20 T cell receptor beta chains below all came from one sample that was sequenced in a study of cytomegalovirus exposure and HLA in healthy donors. The PCR ran on 60 Vbeta and 13 Jbeta primers. Clones were sequenced by immunoSEQ multiplex PCR, and TCRdb holds only the in-frame ones, with some missing. Among 150,000 to 200,000 clones listed, around 76% were seen once. Source material: PBMCs. The receptors shown here come from a middle-aged man in good health and CMV-seropositive.

This clone has more than one count but fewer than ten. The chain uses TRBV4-1 and TRBJ1-4; D possibly corresponds to TRBD1 (5 bases). CDR3 length: 17 residues. Trimming cost V 0 bases and J 2 bases, with 13 bases left between them. Germline CDR1 MGHRA, CDR2 YSYEKL. CDR3: CASSQDEGARTNEKLFF. The CDR3 DNA reads TGCGCCAGCAGCCAAGACGAAGGGGCAAGGACTAATGAAAAACTGTTTTTT.

The chain carries TRBV7-6 and TRBJ2-1; D perhaps matches TRBD1 (6 bases). The germline V gene encodes CDR1 SGHVS and CDR2 FNYEAQ. V dropped 5 bases and J dropped 4 bases, with 9 bases sitting between them. The CDR3 consists of 13 residues. CDR3 sequence: CASSQGQYNEQFF. The CDR3, as DNA: TGTGCCAGCAGCCAGGGACAATACAATGAGCAGTTCTTC.

The sample holds one count of this clone. The chain employs TRBV6-1 and TRBJ2-7, with a weak D call TRBD2 (6 bases). Between the trimmed V and J ends, which lost 11 bases and 4 bases, there was a span of 9 bases. The length of the CDR3 is 10 residues. Germline V gene lookup returns CDR1 MNHNS and CDR2 SASEGT. CDR3 sequence (DNA): TGTGCCTTGGGGGGTTACGAGCAGTACTTC. Translating it yields CALGGYEQYF.

The gene calls are TRBV7-2 and TRBJ1-5, with TRBD1 as a possible D gene (5 bases). The CDR3 has 15 residues. V lost 5 bases and J 3 bases, leaving 14 bases between the germline ends. CDR1 and CDR2 from the germline V gene are SGHTA and FQGNSA. The CDR3 coding sequence is TGTGCCAGCAGCCGGGGGGGAGGGTCCAATCAGCCCCAGCATTTT. Protein: CASSRGGGSNQPQHF.

The gene calls are TRBV7-3 and TRBJ2-5; D gene ambiguous. This CDR3 comprises 12 residues. V shed 4 bases and J shed 4 bases, with 7 bases lying between them. Germline CDR1 and CDR2: SGHTA and FQGTGA. CDR3 in DNA: TGTGCCAGCAGCTCCCCGGGAGAGACCCAGTACTTC. It specifies CASSSPGETQYF.

The V gene is TRBV4-2, the J gene TRBJ2-1; D perhaps matches TRBD1 (5 bases). The CDR3 covers 15 residues. Between the trimmed V and J ends, which lost 1 base and 4 bases, there was a span of 11 bases. Germline V gene lookup returns CDR1 LGHNA and CDR2 YNFKEQ. CDR3 sequence (DNA): TGTGCCAGCAGCCAAGGTATAGGGGATTACAATGAGCAGTTCTTC. Translation gives CASSQGIGDYNEQFF.

The chain joins TRBV4-2 to TRBJ1-5; D remains ambiguous. The CDR3 covers 15 residues. CDR1 is LGHNA and CDR2 is YNFKEQ in the germline V gene. Trimming cost V 3 bases and J 2 bases, with 11 bases left between them. The CDR3, as DNA: TGTGCCAGCAGCCAGGAGGGCGGTGGCAATCAGCCCCAGCATTTT. Translating gives CASSQEGGGNQPQHF.

V usage is TRBV11-3 and J usage is TRBJ2-1; 9 bases agree with TRBD2. V dropped 5 bases and J dropped 0; count of bases not matched to a gene: 5. Germline assignment: CDR1 SGHNT and CDR2 YENEEA. The CDR3 covers 16 residues. The CDR3 protein is CASSKSGGSSYNEQFF. For the CDR3, the DNA is TGTGCCAGCAGCAAAAGCGGGGGGAGCTCCTACAATGAGCAGTTCTTC.

The chain joins TRBV18 to TRBJ2-3; TRBD1 is a possible D gene (6 bases). V lost 5 bases and J 2 bases, leaving 14 bases between the germline ends. From germline, CDR1 is KGHSH and CDR2 LQKENI. This CDR3 spans 15 amino acids. CDR3 bases: TGTGCCAGCTCAACCGGACAGCTAAACACAGATACGCAGTATTTT. Residues: CASSTGQLNTDTQYF.

J is TRBJ2-3 and V is TRBV10-2, with D perhaps TRBD2 (6 bases). The CDR3 sequence is 15 residues long. Germline V gives CDR1 WSHSY, CDR2 SAAADI. Trimming pared 3 bases from V and 5 bases from J, leaving 15 bases between. The CDR3 reads CASSESRRAEDTQYF. CDR3 DNA: TGCGCCAGCAGTGAAAGTAGGAGGGCTGAAGATACGCAGTATTTT.

Concerning this clone itself: In the same sample, other DNA sequences code for this CDR3. J is TRBJ1-1 and V is TRBV5-6, with D possibly being TRBD1 (5 bases). This CDR3 spans 16 amino acids. Germline CDR1 and CDR2: SGHDT and YYEEEE. The V end lost 2 bases, the J end lost 0 bases, and 14 bases lay between the germline ends. The CDR3 DNA follows: TGTGCCAGCAGCTTAGGGGCGGGGGGGATGAACACTGAAGCTTTCTTT. Its protein is CASSLGAGGMNTEAFF.

For this clone: Relative to the germline gene, one junction end is altered; a read error may explain this. The rearrangement joins TRBV4-1 to TRBJ1-2; 7 bases fit TRBD1. The CDR3 sequence is 14 residues long. The germline gives CDR1 MGHRA, CDR2 YSYEKL. CDR3 sequence: CASSQLGTAGGCTF. In DNA form, the CDR3 reads TGCGCCAGCAGCCAATTGGGGACAGCCGGGGGCTGCACCTTC.

This chain joins TRBV5-4 and TRBJ2-5; 7 bases are a match to TRBD1. CDR1 is SGHNT, CDR2 YYREEE, per germline (reference sequence). CDR3 length equals 15 residues. V gave up 0 bases and J gave up 2 bases; unmatched junction bases: 4. CDR3 sequence reads: CASSLGQGRQETQYF. For the CDR3, the DNA is TGTGCCAGCAGCTTGGGACAGGGCCGACAAGAGACCCAGTACTTC. Full variable domain (rest looked up from reference TRBV5-4 and TRBJ2-5): ETGVTQSPTHLIKTRGQQVTLRCSSQSGHNTVSWYQQALGQGPQFIFQYYREEENGRGNFPPRFSGLQFPNYSSELNVNALELDDSALYLCASSLGQGRQETQYFGPGTRLLVL.

The chain employs TRBV29-1 and TRBJ2-1; 11 positions agree with TRBD2. Looked up from germline, CDR1 is SQVTM and CDR2 is ANQGSEA. The CDR3 covers 15 residues. Unmatched junction bases numbered 7, after V lost 6 bases and J lost 3 bases. The DNA of the CDR3 is TGCAGCGTGGCGCCGGGACTAGCGGTCTACAATGAGCAGTTCTTC. The encoded protein is CSVAPGLAVYNEQFF.

V is TRBV5-6 and J is TRBJ1-4, with 7 nucleotides matching TRBD1. The ends lost 4 bases at V and 7 bases at J; junction bases unmatched: 13. CDR3 length equals 16 residues. The germline CDR1 and CDR2 sequences are SGHDT and YYEEEE. CDR3 nucleotide sequence: TGTGCCAGCAGCGAGGGGGCCAGGAAACTAGGTGAAAAACTGTTTTTT. This gives the protein CASSEGARKLGEKLFF.

This clone was recorded a few times. The rearrangement joins TRBV27 to TRBJ1-1; 9 bases are shared with TRBD1. The germline CDR1 and CDR2 sequences are MNHEY and SMNVEV (reference sequence). V lost 2 bases to trimming and J lost 4 bases; unmatched junction nucleotides: 14. This CDR3 comprises 18 residues. CDR3 loop: CASSLRDREIFPRTEAFF. The CDR3 bases are TGTGCCAGCAGTTTAAGGGACAGGGAAATTTTCCCTCGCACTGAAGCTTTCTTT.

V usage is TRBV7-9 and J usage is TRBJ1-4; possible D gene TRBD1, 5 bases. The germline CDR1 and CDR2 sequences are SEHNR and FQNEAQ (reference sequence). This CDR3 has 14 residues. The V end was cut by 8 bases, the J end by 5 bases, with 15 bases between. The DNA for the CDR3 is TGTGCCAGCGCCCCACGGCAGGGCAATGAAAAACTGTTTTTT. It codes for CASAPRQGNEKLFF.

The gene calls are TRBV7-9 and TRBJ1-4; 9 nucleotides align to TRBD1. This CDR3 has 17 amino acids. Trimming at V came to 3 bases and at J to 5 bases, leaving 10 bases not matched to a gene. Germline lookup yields CDR1 SEHNR and CDR2 FQNEAQ (reference sequence). CDR3 sequence (DNA): TGTGCCAGCAGCTTGAGACAGGGGGGCGGTCGCAATGAAAAACTGTTTTTT. Its translation: CASSLRQGGGRNEKLFF.

The chain joins TRBV7-9 to TRBJ2-7, with 11 bases aligning to TRBD1. Germline loops: CDR1 SEHNR, CDR2 FQNEAQ (reference sequence). This CDR3 comprises 14 residues. The junction had 5 bases not matched to a gene; V was cut back by 4 bases and J by 6 bases. The CDR3 spells CASSSLGQGGEQYF. CDR3 in DNA: TGTGCCAGCAGCTCCTTGGGACAGGGGGGCGAGCAGTACTTC. The full variable domain, its missing parts supplied by reference TRBV7-9 and TRBJ2-7, is DTGVSQNPRHKITKRGQNVTFRCDPISEHNRLYWYRQTLGQGPEFLTYFQNEAQLEKSRLLSDRFSAERPKGSFSTLEIQRTEQGDSAMYLCASSSLGQGGEQYFGPGTRLTVT.

Notes on this clone: Other DNA sequences in the sample encode the same CDR3. The J gene is TRBJ1-1, the V gene TRBV11-2; the D is unclear. Trimming cost V 1 base and J 2 bases, with 11 bases left between them. CDR1 is SGHAT and CDR2 is FQNNGV in the germline V gene. The length of the CDR3 is 15 residues. CDR3 region: CASSLVAGINTEAFF. The CDR3 bases are TGTGCCAGCAGCTTAGTTGCGGGGATTAACACTGAAGCTTTCTTT.